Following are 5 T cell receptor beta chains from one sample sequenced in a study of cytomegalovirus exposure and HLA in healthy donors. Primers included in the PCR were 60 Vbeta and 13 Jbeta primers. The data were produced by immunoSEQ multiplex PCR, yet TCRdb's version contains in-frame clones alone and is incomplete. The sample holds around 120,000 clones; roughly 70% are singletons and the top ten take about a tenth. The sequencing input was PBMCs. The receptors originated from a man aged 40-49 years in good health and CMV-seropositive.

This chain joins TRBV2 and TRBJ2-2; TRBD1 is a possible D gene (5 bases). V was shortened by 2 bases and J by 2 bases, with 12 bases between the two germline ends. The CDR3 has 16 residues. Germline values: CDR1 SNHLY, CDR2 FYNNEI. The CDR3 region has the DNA TGTGCCAGCAGTGAAAGGGGAATGATTAACACCGGGGAGCTGTTTTTT. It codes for CASSERGMINTGELFF.

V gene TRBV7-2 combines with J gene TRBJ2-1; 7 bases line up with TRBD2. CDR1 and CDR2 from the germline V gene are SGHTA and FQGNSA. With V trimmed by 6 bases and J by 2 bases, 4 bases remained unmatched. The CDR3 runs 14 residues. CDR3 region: CASSSSGTYNEQFF. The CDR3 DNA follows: TGTGCCAGCAGTTCAAGCGGGACCTACAATGAGCAGTTCTTC. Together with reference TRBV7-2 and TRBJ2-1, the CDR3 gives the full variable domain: GAGVSQSPSNKVTEKGKDVELRCDPISGHTALYWYRQSLGQGLEFLIYFQGNSAPDKSGLPSDRFSAERTGGSVSTLTIQRTQQEDSAVYLCASSSSGTYNEQFFGPGTRLTVL.

CDR3 amino acids: CASSGQGRSAFITEAFF. CDR3 coding DNA: TGTGCCAGTAGTGGACAGGGACGGTCCGCTTTTATCACTGAAGCTTTCTTT. The chain couples TRBV19 to TRBJ1-1; 8 bases align to TRBD1. In germline, CDR1 is LNHDA, CDR2 SQIVND (reference sequence). The CDR3 length is 17 residues. The ends lost 5 bases at V and 4 bases at J; junction bases unmatched: 15.

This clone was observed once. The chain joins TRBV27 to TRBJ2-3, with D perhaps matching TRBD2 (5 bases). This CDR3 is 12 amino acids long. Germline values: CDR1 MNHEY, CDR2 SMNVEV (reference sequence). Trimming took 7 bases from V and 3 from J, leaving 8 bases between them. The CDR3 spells CASKGGTDTQYF. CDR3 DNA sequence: TGTGCCAGCAAAGGCGGGACAGATACGCAGTATTTT.

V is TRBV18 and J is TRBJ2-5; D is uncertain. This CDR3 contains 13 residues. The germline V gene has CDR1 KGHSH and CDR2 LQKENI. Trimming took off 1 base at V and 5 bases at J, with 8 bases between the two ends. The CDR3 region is CASSPLLRETQYF. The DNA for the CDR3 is TGTGCCAGCTCACCACTCCTCCGGGAGACCCAGTACTTC.